The T cell receptor (beta chain) described here comes from a study of blood T cell repertoires in COVID-19. Study context: PBMCs, B-cell-depleted T cells, or T cells provided the cDNA or gDNA that made up the material.

The trim removed 2 bases at V and 0 bases at J, leaving 0 bases unmatched. Germline V gene lookup returns CDR1 SGHAT and CDR2 FQNNGV. The CDR3 is 14 amino acids. In the authors' workflow: Scientists estimated how many nucleated cells there were by amplifying reference gene primers. Clones were sequenced by immunoSEQ multiplex PCR, and TCRdb holds only the in-frame ones, with some missing. Clone size and the V and J calls come from that table; the DNA yielded D and trimming. The sample contains under 250,000 clones, 86% of which appear only once. The material sequenced was peripheral blood. The J gene is TRBJ2-7, the V gene TRBV11-2; 8 bases agree with TRBD2. The sequence came from a woman aged 55-70 years who had recovered from COVID-19. The CDR3 protein is CASSLLAGSYEQYF. CDR3 DNA sequence: TGTGCCAGCAGCTTACTAGCGGGCTCCTACGAGCAGTACTTC.